This T cell receptor (beta chain) was retrieved from a study of T cells after yellow fever vaccination. TCRdb recomputed calls from the 5' RACE reads with MiXCR, one row per CDR3 protein. The sample has around 310,000 distinct CDR3 sequences; 8.7% are singletons. This clonotype was counted a few times. Germline CDR1 MGHRA, CDR2 YSYEKL. The CDR3 extends over 17 amino acids. J was trimmed by 4 bases and V by 0 bases; bases with no gene match: 8. The material was PBMCs, obtained on the day of the first yellow fever vaccination. The TCR comes from a man between 18 and 29 years old who received the YFV17D yellow fever vaccine. V usage is TRBV4-1 and J usage is TRBJ1-2; 10 nucleotides agree with TRBD1. The CDR3 spells CASSQDSVGTGVYGYTF. CDR3 nucleotide sequence: TGCGCCAGCAGCCAAGATTCTGTAGGGACAGGGGTCTATGGCTACACCTTC.